The clone carrying this T cell receptor (beta chain) was seen only a few times. The antigen remains undetermined. A multiplex PCR was run with 60 Vbeta primers and 13 Jbeta primers. Sequenced by immunoSEQ multiplex PCR; TCRdb stores in-frame clones only, minus some. The table has 110,000 or so clones, roughly 13% seen once. The sample originates from a study of cytomegalovirus exposure and HLA in healthy donors. Germline V gene sequence: CDR1 SGHRS, CDR2 YFSETQ. Trimming removed 0 bases at V and 1 base at J, with 13 bases between. The CDR3 spans 16 residues. Findings and limits, study-wide: Per a prior analysis, the majority of TCR beta V segments were productive roughly 87% or roughly 30% of the time. Cytomegalovirus-associated status was assigned to 164 TCR beta chains. Sequencing artifact likely explains a cluster of highly shared sequence variants. Analyses of presence and absence presupposed an approximately uniform sequencing depth across donors.

This TCR came from a man in his forties in good health and CMV-seropositive. Sample: PBMCs. The chain employs TRBV5-1 and TRBJ1-2; D may be TRBD1 (6 bases). In DNA form, the CDR3 reads TGCGCCAGCAGCTTGGGTCTGGGACAAGATAACTATGGCTACACCTTC. It is translated as CASSLGLGQDNYGYTF. Full variable domain (missing parts from reference TRBV5-1 and TRBJ1-2): KAGVTQTPRYLIKTRGQQVTLSCSPISGHRSVSWYQQTPGQGLQFLFEYFSETQRNKGNFPGRFSGRQFSNSRSEMNVSTLELGDSALYLCASSLGLGQDNYGYTFGSGTRLTVV.